The 12 T cell receptor beta chains below come from one sample, sequenced in a study of PD-L1 blockade in urothelial cancer. Using immunoSEQ multiplex PCR, the repertoire was profiled, and TCRdb retains in-frame clones only, with some absent. This sample has roughly 100,000 clones, with about 85% found just once. The input for sequencing was PBMCs, taken around atezolizumab (anti-PD-L1) treatment. The receptors originated from a man aged 45-60 years with urothelial cancer.

The chain is built from TRBV6-5 and TRBJ1-1; D is possibly TRBD1 (6 bases). CDR1 and CDR2 from the germline V gene are MNHEY and SVGAGI. V lost 7 bases and J lost 0, with 12 bases in between. There are 14 residues in the CDR3. CDR3 sequence: CASTSRGVNTEAFF. The CDR3 DNA is TGTGCCAGCACAAGCAGGGGAGTGAACACTGAAGCTTTCTTT.

The genes are TRBV6-5 and TRBJ2-5; 10 positions agree with TRBD2. Trimming took 6 bases from V and 5 from J; bases not matched to a gene: 3. The CDR3 has 13 amino acids. CDR1 is MNHEY and CDR2 is SVGAGI in the germline V gene. The CDR3 coding sequence is TGTGCCAGCAGCTTAGCGGGAGGTGAGACCCAGTACTTC. Encoded protein: CASSLAGGETQYF.

This sequence joins TRBV6-1 and TRBJ2-7; D is possibly TRBD1 (5 bases). Trimming removed 7 bases from V and 0 bases from J, with 16 bases in between. CDR1 is MNHNS, CDR2 SASEGT, per germline. CDR3 length: 15 amino acids. DNA for the CDR3: TGTGCCAGCAACCCCCGCTGGGGCGGCTCCTACGAGCAGTACTTC. Protein sequence: CASNPRWGGSYEQYF.

V gene TRBV5-4 combines with J gene TRBJ2-7; TRBD2 agrees at 13 bases. CDR3 length: 16 amino acids. CDR1 is SGHNT and CDR2 is YYREEE in the germline V gene (reference sequence). V lost 4 bases, J lost 3 bases, and 7 bases stayed unmatched. CDR3 loop: CASSPARTSGSYEQYF. In DNA form, the CDR3 reads TGTGCCAGCAGCCCGGCCCGGACTAGCGGGAGCTACGAGCAGTACTTC.

V is TRBV7-8 and J is TRBJ1-6; possible D gene TRBD1, 6 bases. V was clipped by 1 base and J by 0 bases, with 16 bases between them. Per germline, CDR1 SGHVS and CDR2 FQNEAQ. This CDR3 has 19 amino acids. The CDR3 DNA follows: TGTGCCAGCAGCTTAGATGCACAGGGCCCCAACTCCTATAATTCACCCCTCCACTTT. Its protein product is CASSLDAQGPNSYNSPLHF.

This chain links TRBV5-1 with TRBJ2-6; the D is unclear. CDR1 SGHRS and CDR2 YFSETQ come from the germline V gene. The ends were cut back, 1 base at V and 0 bases at J, with 14 bases in the middle. CDR3 length: 18 residues. The CDR3 loop is CASSLFIPGNSGANVLTF. The DNA of the CDR3 is TGCGCCAGCAGCTTGTTTATCCCAGGAAACTCTGGGGCCAACGTCCTGACTTTC.

This clone has a handful of counts. The rearrangement uses TRBV15 and TRBJ2-2, with 7 bases matching TRBD2. The germline V gene encodes CDR1 LNHNV and CDR2 YYDKDF (reference sequence). The CDR3 runs 16 residues. The trim removed 6 bases at V and 1 base at J, leaving 8 bases unmatched. The CDR3 DNA is TGTGCCACCAGGGTTGTTCAGCGGGAGAACACCGGGGAGCTGTTTTTT. Its translation is CATRVVQRENTGELFF.

The rearrangement joins TRBV30 to TRBJ1-5, with a weak D call TRBD1 (5 bases). V lost 1 base, J lost 2 bases, and 9 bases lay in between. The CDR3 totals 14 residues. Germline CDR1 GTSNPN, CDR2 SVGIG (reference sequence). The CDR3 coding sequence is TGTGCCTGGAGTGCACCGGGGGGCAATCAGCCCCAGCATTTT. It translates to CAWSAPGGNQPQHF.

The rearrangement links TRBV7-9 to TRBJ2-3; D unresolved. This CDR3 is built from 17 residues. Looked up from germline, CDR1 is SEHNR and CDR2 is FQNEAQ (reference sequence). V lost 4 bases, J lost 1 base, and 18 bases lay in between. CDR3 bases: TGTGCCAGCAGCTACAGAGATAAAGGATTAGGCACAGATACGCAGTATTTT. Translating gives CASSYRDKGLGTDTQYF.

This clone occurred once. In DNA, the CDR3 is TGCGCCAGCAGCTTGGCCGAGGTTGCGGACAATGAGCAGTTCTTC. Its protein is CASSLAEVADNEQFF. The chain is built from TRBV5-1 and TRBJ2-1; D gene uncertain. The CDR3 loop spans 15 amino acids. The germline V and J ends were trimmed by 0 bases and 5 bases, with 12 bases remaining between them. CDR1 is SGHRS, CDR2 YFSETQ, per germline.

The genes are TRBV7-9 and TRBJ2-5, with a possible D match to TRBD2 (6 bases). The CDR3 spans 16 residues. Germline assignment: CDR1 SEHNR and CDR2 FQNEAQ (reference sequence). The V gene lost 5 bases and the J gene lost 3 bases, with 19 bases spanning the gap. The CDR3 spells CASSAYRGTSEETQYF. The CDR3 DNA is TGTGCCAGCAGCGCATACCGCGGGACGAGCGAAGAGACCCAGTACTTC.

The V and J genes are TRBV2 and TRBJ1-1; possible D gene TRBD1, 5 bases. Germline V gene lookup returns CDR1 SNHLY and CDR2 FYNNEI. Trimming removed 7 bases at V and 0 bases at J, with 12 bases between. The CDR3 extends over 14 amino acids. CDR3 nucleotides: TGTGCCAGCAAGGTTGAAGGGGTGAACACTGAAGCTTTCTTT. Translating gives CASKVEGVNTEAFF.